This passage covers 28 T cell receptor beta chains from one sample sequenced in a study of cytomegalovirus exposure and HLA in healthy donors. The PCR made use of 60 Vbeta and 13 Jbeta primers. Clones were sequenced by immunoSEQ multiplex PCR, and TCRdb holds only the in-frame ones, with some missing. Of fewer than 95,000 clones listed, approximately 80% were seen once; the top ten hold about 3%. Sequenced: PBMCs. Every receptor here comes from a man between 35 and 55 years old in good health and CMV-seronegative.

This clone was counted once. This CDR3 reads CASSPWGQGYEQYF. The CDR3 DNA reads TGTGCCAGCAGCCCTTGGGGACAGGGTTACGAGCAGTACTTC. The genes are TRBV7-3 and TRBJ2-7; the match to TRBD1 covers 9 bases. The V gene's germline CDR1 is SGHTA and CDR2 FQGTGA. The V segment lost 5 bases and the J segment 4 bases; nucleotides outside the gene matches: 6. CDR3 size: 14 residues.

A few counts support this clone. The chain has TRBV7-9 and TRBJ2-7; a possible D gene is TRBD1 (5 bases). Trimming removed 2 bases at V and 2 bases at J, with 10 bases between. Germline V gene data show CDR1 as SEHNR and CDR2 as FQNEAQ (reference sequence). The CDR3 is 14 residues long. As DNA, the CDR3 is TGTGCCAGCAGCTTAAAAGGACATCCCTACGAGCAGTACTTC. The encoded protein is CASSLKGHPYEQYF. The entire variable domain, with the rest obtained from reference TRBV7-9 and TRBJ2-7, is as follows: DTGVSQNPRHKITKRGQNVTFRCDPISEHNRLYWYRQTLGQGPEFLTYFQNEAQLEKSRLLSDRFSAERPKGSFSTLEIQRTEQGDSAMYLCASSLKGHPYEQYFGPGTRLTVT.

The V call is TRBV4-1, the J call TRBJ2-2, with 7 bases identical to TRBD1. The CDR3 is 15 residues long. Germline lookup yields CDR1 MGHRA and CDR2 YSYEKL. Germline trimming cut 4 bases from V and 7 bases from J; bases unmatched to any gene: 9. The CDR3 reads CASSPLEGAGGELFF. The CDR3 coding sequence is TGCGCCAGCAGCCCGTTAGAGGGGGCAGGCGGGGAGCTGTTTTTT.

This chain uses TRBV28 with TRBJ1-2; unclear D gene. The germline V gene has CDR1 MDHEN and CDR2 SYDVKM. Trimming pared 3 bases from V and 7 bases from J, leaving 12 bases between. The CDR3 totals 13 residues. The CDR3 coding sequence is TGTGCCAGCAGTTTGGGAAGGGAGCGTGGCTACACCTTC. This sequence encodes CASSLGRERGYTF.

V is TRBV5-1 and J is TRBJ2-5; D may be TRBD2 (5 bases). The CDR3 is 15 residues long. CDR1 and CDR2 from the germline V gene are SGHRS and YFSETQ. Deletions cut 4 bases from V and 5 bases from J, with 18 bases between. The CDR3 DNA sequence: TGCGCCAGCAGCCCGGCGGACGGAGGAAGGGAGACCCAGTACTTC. Amino acids: CASSPADGGRETQYF.

CDR3 sequence (DNA): TGTGCCAGCAGCTCCTGGGGGCTCGCGAACACCGGGGAGCTGTTTTTT. Protein sequence: CASSSWGLANTGELFF. This chain uses TRBV5-4 with TRBJ2-2; TRBD1 is a possible D gene (6 bases). V dropped 3 bases and J dropped 0 bases, with 12 bases sitting between them. The CDR3 has 16 amino acids. Germline assignment: CDR1 SGHNT and CDR2 YYREEE (reference sequence).

The gene calls are TRBV29-1 and TRBJ1-2; D gene ambiguous. Germline V gene sequence: CDR1 SQVTM, CDR2 ANQGSEA. Trimming took off 6 bases at V and 5 bases at J, with 10 bases between the two ends. The CDR3 is 11 amino acids. The CDR3 spells CSVPGFYGYTF. CDR3 nucleotide sequence: TGCAGCGTCCCAGGTTTTTATGGCTACACCTTC.

The V call is TRBV2, the J call TRBJ2-6; D possibly corresponds to TRBD2 (5 bases). The germline V gene encodes CDR1 SNHLY and CDR2 FYNNEI. V lost 5 bases to trimming and J lost 0 bases, with 17 bases between them. The CDR3 consists of 18 residues. The CDR3 loop is CASSKWADYFSGANVLTF. The CDR3 DNA follows: TGTGCCAGCAGTAAATGGGCCGACTACTTCTCTGGGGCCAACGTCCTGACTTTC.

This clone was recorded a few times. The genes are TRBV27 and TRBJ2-7; 7 positions match TRBD1. Germline V CDR1 and CDR2: MNHEY, SMNVEV (reference sequence). This CDR3 has 16 amino acids. Trimming removed 3 bases from V and 3 bases from J; junction bases left unmatched: 11. The CDR3 DNA is TGTGCCAGCAGTTTTCAGGCCCGGGGACAGTTCTACGAGCAGTACTTC. Translating gives CASSFQARGQFYEQYF.

V gene TRBV7-8 combines with J gene TRBJ1-2; TRBD1 is a possible D gene (5 bases). Trimming removed 4 bases at V and 0 bases at J, with 12 bases between. CDR3 length: 15 amino acids. CDR1 is SGHVS and CDR2 is FQNEAQ in the germline V gene. The CDR3 nucleotides read TGTGCCAGCAGCTACCAGGGATTTTCTAACTATGGCTACACCTTC. Protein product: CASSYQGFSNYGYTF.

This clone was picked up a small number of times. J is TRBJ1-5 and V is TRBV28; D is uncertain. Germline CDR1 is MDHEN and CDR2 is SYDVKM. This CDR3 comprises 13 residues. Trimming removed 6 bases at V and 1 base at J, with 7 bases between. The DNA for the CDR3 is TGTGCCAGCAGACTCCCGAGCAATCAGCCCCAGCATTTT. Translating it yields CASRLPSNQPQHF. The variable domain in full, with the rest retrieved from reference TRBV28 and TRBJ1-5, is DVKVTQSSRYLVKRTGEKVFLECVQDMDHENMFWYRQDPGLGLRLIYFSYDVKMKEKGDIPEGYSVSREKKERFSLILESASTNQTSMYLCASRLPSNQPQHFGDGTRLSIL.

There are a few counts of this clone. The junction does not match germline at one end; this may be a read error. The rearrangement joins TRBV25-1 to TRBJ1-6; the D is unclear. The V gene's germline CDR1 is MGHDK and CDR2 SYGVNS. The CDR3 is 12 amino acids. CDR3 nucleotide sequence: TGTGCCAGCAGAGAATCTACCGCACCCCTCCACTTT. Protein sequence: CASRESTAPLHF.

J is TRBJ2-7 and V is TRBV7-7, with D possibly TRBD1 on 6 matching bases. The CDR3 consists of 11 residues. CDR1 is SSHAT, CDR2 FNYEAQ, per germline (reference sequence). Trimming stripped 5 bases from V and 7 bases from J, with 9 bases between. In DNA, the CDR3 is TGTGCCAGCAGCCCCGACAGGGAGCAGTACTTC. Its translation: CASSPDREQYF. Drawing the rest from reference TRBV7-7 and TRBJ2-7, the complete variable domain is GAGVSQSPRYKVTKRGQDVTLRCDPISSHATLYWYQQALGQGPEFLTYFNYEAQPDKSGLPSDRFSAERPEGSISTLTIQRTEQRDSAMYRCASSPDREQYFGPGTRLTVT.

This clone showed up just a few times. The chain employs TRBV28 and TRBJ2-3, with 9 bases fitting TRBD1. CDR3 length: 15 residues. The germline V gene has CDR1 MDHEN and CDR2 SYDVKM. V dropped 6 bases and J dropped 1; count of bases not matched to a gene: 5. As DNA, the CDR3 is TGTGCCAGCAGACCACAGGGGGCGGGCACAGATACGCAGTATTTT. The encoded protein is CASRPQGAGTDTQYF.

The J gene is TRBJ2-3, the V gene TRBV10-3; 8 bases are a match to TRBD2. The trim removed 5 bases at V and 5 bases at J, leaving 18 bases unmatched. The V gene's germline CDR1 is ENHRY and CDR2 SYGVKD. The CDR3 spans 18 residues. CDR3: CAISRPVRRGGDEDTQYF. For the CDR3, the DNA is TGTGCCATCAGTCGGCCGGTGAGACGGGGGGGCGATGAAGATACGCAGTATTTT.

This chain connects TRBV10-3 to TRBJ1-1; 9 nucleotides line up with TRBD1. This CDR3 comprises 14 residues. In germline, CDR1 is ENHRY, CDR2 SYGVKD. With V trimmed by 5 bases and J by 3 bases, 4 bases remained unmatched. DNA for the CDR3: TGTGCCATCAGTAACAGGGGGCTCGACACTGAAGCTTTCTTT. Its protein is CAISNRGLDTEAFF.

This chain joins TRBV9 and TRBJ2-3, with D perhaps matching TRBD2 (7 bases). The V gene's germline CDR1 is SGDLS and CDR2 YYNGEE. The CDR3 loop spans 18 amino acids. V shed 1 base and J shed 0 bases, with 18 bases lying between them. The CDR3 coding sequence is TGTGCCAGCAGCGTATCCGGGGGGCATCAATTTAGCACAGATACGCAGTATTTT. Its protein is CASSVSGGHQFSTDTQYF.

This clone was counted once. The V gene is TRBV20-1, the J gene TRBJ2-1, with unresolved D. The CDR3 totals 10 residues. The V end was cut by 5 bases, the J end by 4 bases, with 3 bases between. CDR1 DFQATT and CDR2 SNEGSKA come from the germline V gene (reference sequence). The CDR3 DNA follows: TGCAGTGCTCGGTACAATGAGCAGTTCTTC. It codes for CSARYNEQFF.

This clone was detected only a few times. The chain employs TRBV23-1 and TRBJ2-7; D perhaps matches TRBD1 (5 bases). TRBV23-1 is placed among ORFs of uncertain function. V lost 0 bases and J lost 2, with 8 bases in between. The length of the CDR3 is 14 residues. The CDR3 sequence: CASSQSRAAYEQYF. In DNA form, the CDR3 reads TGCGCCAGCAGTCAATCCAGGGCAGCCTACGAGCAGTACTTC.

This chain uses TRBV7-3 with TRBJ1-1; no reliable D call. Between the trimmed V and J ends, which lost 8 bases and 10 bases, there was a span of 26 bases. The CDR3 totals 15 residues. CDR1 and CDR2 (germline): SGHTA, FQGTGA. This CDR3 is CASPFNPRVYCPAFF. CDR3 bases: TGTGCCAGCCCATTCAACCCCCGCGTGTACTGTCCAGCTTTCTTT.

Concerning this clone: A junction end diverges from the germline sequence, so it may reflect a read error. The CDR3 reads CANSQDGGGHVKNIQYF. The CDR3 DNA reads TGCGCCAACAGCCAAGACGGGGGGGGGCACGTCAAAAACATTCAGTACTTC. V usage is TRBV4-3 and J usage is TRBJ2-4; 8 bases are a match to TRBD2. Germline CDR1 and CDR2: LGHNA and YSLEER. CDR3 length: 17 amino acids.

The table lists this clone with a count of one. The chain is built from TRBV5-1 and TRBJ1-6; unclear D gene. Germline V gene lookup returns CDR1 SGHRS and CDR2 YFSETQ. V was clipped by 4 bases and J by 10 bases, with 12 bases between them. The CDR3 spans 13 residues. The CDR3 reads CASSATPGSPLHF. The CDR3 bases are TGCGCCAGCAGCGCCACCCCAGGCTCACCCCTCCACTTT. The full variable domain, rest sourced from reference TRBV5-1 and TRBJ1-6, is KAGVTQTPRYLIKTRGQQVTLSCSPISGHRSVSWYQQTPGQGLQFLFEYFSETQRNKGNFPGRFSGRQFSNSRSEMNVSTLELGDSALYLCASSATPGSPLHFGNGTRLTVT.

The rearrangement uses TRBV16 and TRBJ2-6; 11 positions match TRBD2. The germline CDR1 and CDR2 sequences are KGHSY and FQNENV. This CDR3 has 18 residues. J lost 2 bases, V lost 5 bases, and 8 bases had no gene match. CDR3 bases: TGTGCCAGCAGCGAAAATAGCGGGGGGGCTCCTGGGGCCAACGTCCTGACTTTC. Its translation: CASSENSGGAPGANVLTF. Variable domain in full (rest from reference TRBV16 and TRBJ2-6): GEEVAQTPKHLVRGEGQKAKLYCAPIKGHSYVFWYQQVLKNEFKFLISFQNENVFDETGMPKERFSAKCLPNSPCSLEIQATKLEDSAVYFCASSENSGGAPGANVLTFGAGSRLTVL.

The chain recombines TRBV5-1 with TRBJ2-7, with 10 nucleotides matching TRBD2. This CDR3 spans 17 amino acids. Germline CDR1 and CDR2: SGHRS and YFSETQ. The V gene end was trimmed by 4 bases and the J gene end by 2 bases; junction bases not matched to a gene: 12. CDR3 coding DNA: TGCGCCAGCAGCCCACAGGGGGTCAGCGGGGGGGCCTACGAGCAGTACTTC. This codes for CASSPQGVSGGAYEQYF. Full variable domain (missing parts from reference TRBV5-1 and TRBJ2-7): KAGVTQTPRYLIKTRGQQVTLSCSPISGHRSVSWYQQTPGQGLQFLFEYFSETQRNKGNFPGRFSGRQFSNSRSEMNVSTLELGDSALYLCASSPQGVSGGAYEQYFGPGTRLTVT.

The chain has TRBV5-1 and TRBJ2-7; D is perhaps TRBD2 (5 bases). The germline V gene has CDR1 SGHRS and CDR2 YFSETQ. CDR3 length: 15 amino acids. Trimming shortened V by 0 bases and J by 4 bases, and 14 bases separated the two germline ends. The CDR3 sequence is CASSLESGEFYEQYF. In DNA form, the CDR3 reads TGCGCCAGCAGCTTGGAGTCCGGGGAGTTTTACGAGCAGTACTTC. Supplemented by reference TRBV5-1 and TRBJ2-7, the full variable domain reads KAGVTQTPRYLIKTRGQQVTLSCSPISGHRSVSWYQQTPGQGLQFLFEYFSETQRNKGNFPGRFSGRQFSNSRSEMNVSTLELGDSALYLCASSLESGEFYEQYFGPGTRLTVT.

The DNA of the CDR3 is TGTGCCAGCAGAACCACGGGACAGTCTGGAAACACCATATATTTT. Protein: CASRTTGQSGNTIYF. This chain joins TRBV6-5 and TRBJ1-3; 7 bases are a match to TRBD1. Per germline, CDR1 MNHEY and CDR2 SVGAGI. The CDR3 totals 15 residues. The V and J ends lost 6 bases and 1 base, in that order; junction bases with no gene match: 6.

This chain links TRBV28 with TRBJ1-2; D remains ambiguous. V shed 3 bases and J shed 4 bases, with 15 bases lying between them. Germline assignment: CDR1 MDHEN and CDR2 SYDVKM. The CDR3 loop spans 15 amino acids. The CDR3: CASSLSLARGYGYTF. DNA of the CDR3: TGTGCCAGCAGTTTGTCCCTGGCAAGAGGCTATGGCTACACCTTC.

This clone occurred a few times. CDR3 coding DNA: TGTGCCAGCAGTGTCCGGGGGGAAGGCTCCTACAATGAGCAGTTCTTC. Its protein product is CASSVRGEGSYNEQFF. V gene TRBV6-4 combines with J gene TRBJ2-1, with TRBD2 matching 7 bases. Trimming removed 4 bases from V and 0 bases from J; junction bases left unmatched: 6. The germline V gene has CDR1 MRHNA and CDR2 SNTAGT. There are 16 residues in the CDR3.